This is a list of T cell receptor beta chains from one sample in a study of shared clonotypes between healthy human individuals. Clones were sequenced by immunoSEQ multiplex PCR, and TCRdb holds only the in-frame ones, with some missing. This table holds over a million clones, about 84% found once. Sequenced input: memory CD4+ T cells from PBMCs. Receptor source: a man in his late teens or twenties in good health. Some clones in this sample may be carry-over from other donors' samples. The CDR3 runs from the conserved cysteine through the conserved F or W. The D gene is left open where the match is weak. Expanded clones are given a class, and other clones once, few, many or no size at all.

d_gene	v_gene	j_gene	abundance	CDR3nt	CDR3aa
TRBD2	TRBV29-1	TRBJ2-2	NA	TGCAGCGCGTGCGTGGGACTAGCGGGCTACACCGGGGAGCTGTTTTTT	CSACVGLAGYTGELFF
NA	TRBV11-2	TRBJ1-4	many	TGTGCCAGCAGCCGTCAGGGGCGGACTAATGAAAAACTGTTTTTT	CASSRQGRTNEKLFF
NA	TRBV5-1	TRBJ1-5	many	TGCGCCAGCAGCTTGATTCCAGATCAGCCCCAGCATTTT	CASSLIPDQPQHF
TRBD1	TRBV5-1	TRBJ2-3	NA	TGCGCCAGCAGCTTCGGGACAGGGGGCGCAGATACGCAGTATTTT	CASSFGTGGADTQYF
NA	TRBV6-1	TRBJ2-7	NA	TGTGCCAGCAGTGACGCTAGGGCGTACGAGCAGTACTTC	CASSDARAYEQYF
NA	TRBV7-2	TRBJ2-7	few	TGTGCCAGCAGCGTCGATAGGGACCCGGGGTCCTACGAGCAGTACTTC	CASSVDRDPGSYEQYF
NA	TRBV2	TRBJ1-3	NA	TGTGCCAGCAGTGTGCGGGGGACGGTGATGGGAAACACCATATATTTT	CASSVRGTVMGNTIYF
NA	TRBV14	TRBJ2-3	NA	TGTGCCAGCAGCCAAGAGGGAGCGGCCACAGATACGCAGTATTTT	CASSQEGAATDTQYF
NA	TRBV5-5	TRBJ2-3	NA	TGTGCCAGCAGCTTGGGGATGCTGGGAGGACGGAGCACAGATACGCAGTATTTT	CASSLGMLGGRSTDTQYF
TRBD2	TRBV28	TRBJ2-3	NA	TGTGCCAGCAGTTTATGGACTAGCGGGACAGATACGCAGTATTTT	CASSLWTSGTDTQYF
TRBD2	TRBV19	TRBJ2-7	NA	TGTGCCACCACGAAGACTAGCGGGGGCTCCTACGAGCAGTACTTC	CATTKTSGGSYEQYF
NA	TRBV5-1	TRBJ2-1	NA	TGCGCCAGCAGCTTGGGCGGGGCCCTTCTAAGGGGCTACAATGAGCAGTTCTTC	CASSLGGALLRGYNEQFF
NA	TRBV18	TRBJ2-5	NA	TGTGCCAGCTCACCCCTGGCCCAAGAGACCCAGTACTTC	CASSPLAQETQYF
TRBD1	TRBV6-5	TRBJ2-7	NA	TGTGCCAGCAGGTTCACAGGGGGCTACGAGCAGTACTTC	CASRFTGGYEQYF
TRBD2	TRBV5-1	TRBJ2-1	NA	TGCGCCAGCAGCTTAGGACTAGCGGGAGCCCACTCCTACAATGAGCAGTTCTTC	CASSLGLAGAHSYNEQFF
TRBD2	TRBV9	TRBJ2-7	NA	TGTGCCAGCAGCGTGGGGACTAGCGGATACGAGCAGTACTTC	CASSVGTSGYEQYF
TRBD1	TRBV4-2	TRBJ2-5	NA	TGTGCCAGCAGCCAACACGGACAGGGAAGGGTACAAGAGACCCAGTACTTC	CASSQHGQGRVQETQYF
NA	TRBV4-1	TRBJ2-4	NA	TGCGCCAGCAGCCAAGTTGGACGTCCTTTTGCCAAAAACATTCAGTACTTC	CASSQVGRPFAKNIQYF
NA	TRBV30	TRBJ2-3	NA	TGTGCCTTTACGACAGACGCCACAGATACGCAGTATTTT	CAFTTDATDTQYF